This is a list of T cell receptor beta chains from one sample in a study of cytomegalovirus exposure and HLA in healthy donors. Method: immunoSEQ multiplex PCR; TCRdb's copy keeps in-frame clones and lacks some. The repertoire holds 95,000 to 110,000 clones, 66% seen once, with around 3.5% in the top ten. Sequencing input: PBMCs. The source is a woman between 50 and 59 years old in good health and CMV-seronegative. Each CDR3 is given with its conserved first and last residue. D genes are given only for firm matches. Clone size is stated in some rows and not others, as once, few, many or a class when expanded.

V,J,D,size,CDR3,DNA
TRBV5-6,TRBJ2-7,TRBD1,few,CASSFGQGRYEQYF,TGTGCCAGCAGCTTTGGACAGGGGAGGTACGAGCAGTACTTC
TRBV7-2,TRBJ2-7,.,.,CASSFSRSSYEQYF,TGTGCCAGCAGCTTCAGTAGGAGCTCCTACGAGCAGTACTTC
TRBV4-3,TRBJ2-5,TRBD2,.,CASSQVSSGKETQYF,TGCGCCAGCAGCCAAGTGAGTAGCGGGAAAGAGACCCAGTACTTC
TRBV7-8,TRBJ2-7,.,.,CASSFASVAYEQYF,TGTGCCAGCAGCTTTGCTAGCGTAGCCTACGAGCAGTACTTC
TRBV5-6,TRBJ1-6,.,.,CASSLSPGQSNSPLHF,TGTGCCAGCAGCTTGAGCCCCGGACAGAGCAATTCACCCCTCCACTTT
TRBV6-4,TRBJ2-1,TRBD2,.,CASSVRGGRGGNEQFF,TGTGCCAGCAGTGTCCGTGGCGGGAGGGGTGGCAATGAGCAGTTCTTC
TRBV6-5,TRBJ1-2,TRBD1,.,CASSYGGQGQGGYTF,TGTGCCAGCAGTTACGGGGGACAGGGCCAGGGGGGCTACACCTTC
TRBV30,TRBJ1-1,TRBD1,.,CAWNIQGRSFF,TGTGCCTGGAACATACAGGGGAGGTCTTTCTTT
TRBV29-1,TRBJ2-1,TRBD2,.,CSVELGASGPFF,TGCAGCGTTGAACTAGGGGCTAGCGGGCCGTTCTTC
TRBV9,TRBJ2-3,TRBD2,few,CASSVLGAGDMDTQYF,TGTGCCAGCAGCGTACTCGGAGCGGGAGACATGGATACGCAGTATTTT
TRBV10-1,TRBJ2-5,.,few,CASSEGRERPGVRETQYF,TGCGCCAGCAGTGAGGGGAGGGAGAGACCAGGGGTGAGGGAGACCCAGTACTTC